The next 26 T cell receptor beta chains were all read from a single sample in a study of T cell responses to AZD1222 COVID-19 vaccine. The table came from immunoSEQ multiplex PCR; TCRdb's copy has only in-frame clones and leaves some out. The sample yields over 85,000 clones, 90% to 95% seen once. This material consisted of peripheral blood, taken on day 0 of AZD1222 vaccination. These receptor sequences come from an adult in good health.

The chain employs TRBV28 and TRBJ1-4; D is uncertain. Deletions cut 5 bases from V and 7 bases from J, with 8 bases between. Germline assignment: CDR1 MDHEN and CDR2 SYDVKM. The CDR3 is made up of 12 amino acids. CDR3 sequence reads: CASSAHREKLFF. The CDR3 DNA sequence: TGTGCCAGCAGTGCCCATCGTGAAAAACTGTTTTTT.

The rearrangement links TRBV7-9 to TRBJ2-6; D unresolved. The CDR3 loop spans 13 amino acids. V was trimmed by 10 bases and J by 4 bases, leaving 11 bases between them. Germline loops: CDR1 SEHNR, CDR2 FQNEAQ (reference sequence). The CDR3 nucleotides are TGTGCCACCGGACCCGGGGGGGCCAACGTCCTGACTTTC. It yields the protein CATGPGGANVLTF.

A single count supports this clone. A junction end diverges from the germline sequence, so it may reflect a read error. CDR3 region: CASSKERQATEAFF. Here the CDR3 DNA reads TGCGCCAGCAGCAAAGAGAGACAGGCTACTGAAGCTTTCTTT. J is TRBJ1-1 and V is TRBV4-1, with D perhaps TRBD1 (6 bases). The germline V gene encodes CDR1 MGHRA and CDR2 YSYEKL. This CDR3 is built from 14 residues.

The rearrangement uses TRBV23-1 and TRBJ1-2; maybe TRBD1 (6 bases). TRBV23-1 carries the ORF label, with uncertain function. The CDR3 covers 15 residues. V gave up 4 bases and J gave up 4 bases, with 16 bases separating them. CDR3 sequence: CASSPLGGLGYGYTF. CDR3 bases: TGCGCCAGCAGTCCCCTCGGGGGGCTGGGCTATGGCTACACCTTC.

V and J are TRBV2 and TRBJ2-1, with no clear D. Trimming took 3 bases from V and 0 from J, leaving 9 bases between them. Germline CDR1 SNHLY, CDR2 FYNNEI. The CDR3 runs 15 residues. The CDR3 loop is CASSDFASSYNEQFF. In DNA, the CDR3 is TGTGCCAGCAGTGATTTTGCGAGCTCCTACAATGAGCAGTTCTTC.

CDR3 in DNA: TGTGCCAGCAGTCCCGGACAGAGGGGGACTAGCGCACCCCTCCACTTT. This translates into CASSPGQRGTSAPLHF. The chain joins TRBV28 to TRBJ1-6, with a weak D call TRBD1 (6 bases). V was trimmed by 5 bases and J by 11 bases, leaving 22 bases between them. Germline V gene data show CDR1 as MDHEN and CDR2 as SYDVKM. The CDR3 has 16 amino acids.

The chain uses TRBV28 and TRBJ1-4; D call uncertain. This CDR3 is built from 17 residues. Germline assignment: CDR1 MDHEN and CDR2 SYDVKM. Trimming pared 4 bases from V and 7 bases from J, leaving 22 bases between. The CDR3 reads CASSSPLGVRRIEKLFF. The DNA of the CDR3 is TGTGCCAGCAGTTCCCCCTTAGGCGTGCGCCGGATTGAAAAACTGTTTTTT.

This clone was found a few times. The genes are TRBV7-8 and TRBJ1-4; unclear D gene. Looked up from germline, CDR1 is SGHVS and CDR2 is FQNEAQ. V was cut by 1 base and J by 0 bases, with 6 bases left in between. This CDR3 comprises 15 residues. The CDR3: CASSLGGTTNEKLFF. CDR3 in DNA: TGTGCCAGCAGCTTAGGAGGTACAACTAATGAAAAACTGTTTTTT. Looking up the rest from reference TRBV7-8 and TRBJ1-4 gives the full variable domain: GAGVSQSPRYKVAKRGQDVALRCDPISGHVSLFWYQQALGQGPEFLTYFQNEAQLDKSGLPSDRFFAERPEGSVSTLKIQRTQQEDSAVYLCASSLGGTTNEKLFFGSGTQLSVL.

The CDR3 loop is CASSARGGYNEQFF. The CDR3, as DNA: TGCGCCAGCAGCGCCCGAGGGGGCTACAATGAGCAGTTCTTC. The chain has TRBV5-1 and TRBJ2-1; a possible D gene is TRBD1 (6 bases). CDR1 SGHRS and CDR2 YFSETQ come from the germline V gene. Trimming removed 4 bases from V and 3 bases from J, with 11 bases in between. The CDR3 is made up of 14 amino acids. The full variable domain, rest sourced from reference TRBV5-1 and TRBJ2-1, is KAGVTQTPRYLIKTRGQQVTLSCSPISGHRSVSWYQQTPGQGLQFLFEYFSETQRNKGNFPGRFSGRQFSNSRSEMNVSTLELGDSALYLCASSARGGYNEQFFGPGTRLTVL.

The rearrangement joins TRBV6-4 to TRBJ1-5; D unresolved. The germline V and J ends were trimmed by 5 bases and 3 bases, with 8 bases remaining between them. The CDR3 has 13 amino acids. Germline CDR1 and CDR2: MRHNA and SNTAGT. Here the CDR3 reads CASSKEVNQPQHF. The CDR3 region has the DNA TGTGCCAGCAGTAAGGAAGTCAATCAGCCCCAGCATTTT.

V and J are TRBV11-3 and TRBJ2-5; 8 bases match TRBD2. The junction had 8 bases not matched to a gene; V was cut back by 6 bases and J by 5 bases. The CDR3 consists of 14 residues. Germline loops: CDR1 SGHNT, CDR2 YENEEA. The CDR3 is CASSRGPGGETQYF. CDR3 coding DNA: TGTGCCAGCAGTCGGGGTCCGGGAGGGGAGACCCAGTACTTC.

This chain links TRBV10-3 with TRBJ2-2, with 9 bases lining up with TRBD1. CDR3 size: 15 residues. CDR1 and CDR2 from the germline V gene are ENHRY and SYGVKD. V lost 4 bases to trimming and J lost 6 bases; unmatched junction nucleotides: 6. CDR3 in DNA: TGTGCCATCAGTGGAGGGGGACAGGGTTCCGGGGAGCTGTTTTTT. It specifies CAISGGGQGSGELFF.

The V and J genes are TRBV3-1 (or the pseudogene TRBV3-2) and TRBJ2-1; 8 bases agree with TRBD2. CDR3 length: 16 residues. Germline trimming cut 6 bases from V and 6 bases from J; bases unmatched to any gene: 13. Germline CDR1 LGHDT, CDR2 YNNKEL (reference sequence). CDR3 in amino acids: CASSLAGFSGTNEQFF. The DNA of the CDR3 is TGTGCCAGCAGTCTCGCCGGTTTTAGCGGGACCAATGAGCAGTTCTTC.

V is TRBV6-5 and J is TRBJ2-7; 7 positions agree with TRBD2. Trimming at V came to 6 bases and at J to 1 base, leaving 6 bases not matched to a gene. Looked up from germline, CDR1 is MNHEY and CDR2 is SVGAGI. The CDR3 is 14 residues long. The DNA of the CDR3 is TGTGCCAGCAGCGCCGGCGGGAGATCCTACGAGCAGTACTTC. Amino acids: CASSAGGRSYEQYF.

The chain carries TRBV9 and TRBJ1-2; 9 bases align to TRBD1. CDR3 length: 15 amino acids. The V and J ends lost 1 base and 1 base, in that order; junction bases with no gene match: 2. Germline CDR1 SGDLS, CDR2 YYNGEE. The chain's CDR3 is CASSVTGGVNYGYTF. CDR3 nucleotides: TGTGCCAGCAGCGTAACAGGGGGCGTTAACTATGGCTACACCTTC.

The chain links TRBV3-1 (or the pseudogene TRBV3-2) to TRBJ1-4, with TRBD1 matching over 8 bases. Trimming took 2 bases from V and 5 from J; bases not matched to a gene: 7. CDR3 length: 16 residues. Germline CDR1 reads LGHDT; CDR2 reads YNNKEL (reference sequence). This CDR3 is CASSQKAGGINEKLFF. In DNA, the CDR3 is TGTGCCAGCAGCCAAAAGGCAGGGGGCATAAATGAAAAACTGTTTTTT.

The chain has TRBV7-9 and TRBJ2-3; D is uncertain. Germline CDR1 SEHNR, CDR2 FQNEAQ (reference sequence). The CDR3 covers 17 residues. V shed 3 bases and J shed 0 bases, with 16 bases lying between them. CDR3 DNA: TGTGCCAGCAGCTTGTATCTCTCAACAACTAGCACAGATACGCAGTATTTT. Protein sequence: CASSLYLSTTSTDTQYF.

This clone has just one count. The chain uses TRBV9 and TRBJ2-2; TRBD2 aligns across 15 bases. The ends lost 4 bases at V and 5 bases at J; junction bases unmatched: 9. The CDR3 extends over 18 amino acids. Germline loops: CDR1 SGDLS, CDR2 YYNGEE. The CDR3 loop is CASSKGLAGGEYTGELFF. CDR3 nucleotides: TGTGCCAGCAGCAAGGGACTAGCGGGGGGAGAATATACCGGGGAGCTGTTTTTT.

Comment on this clone: At the DNA level, this CDR3 is encoded by other sequences in the same sample as well. The gene calls are TRBV18 and TRBJ1-1, with D possibly TRBD1 on 5 matching bases. Germline V gives CDR1 KGHSH, CDR2 LQKENI. The V end was cut by 6 bases, the J end by 3 bases, with 11 bases between. This CDR3 spans 13 amino acids. The CDR3 sequence is CASSPRGDTEAFF. The CDR3 DNA reads TGTGCCAGCTCCCCCAGAGGGGACACTGAAGCTTTCTTT.

This chain uses TRBV4-1 with TRBJ2-1; the match to TRBD2 covers 10 bases. J lost 8 bases, V lost 0 bases, and 7 bases had no gene match. The CDR3 has 16 residues. Germline assignment: CDR1 MGHRA and CDR2 YSYEKL. In DNA form, the CDR3 reads TGCGCCAGCAGCCAAGATACTAGCGGGATTGTCGATGAGCAGTTCTTC. Its protein product is CASSQDTSGIVDEQFF.

J is TRBJ2-5 and V is TRBV9; 14 nucleotides agree with TRBD2. With 0 bases clipped from V and 4 bases from J, the junction kept 2 bases outside the gene matches. The CDR3 sequence is 16 residues long. Germline values: CDR1 SGDLS, CDR2 YYNGEE. The CDR3 loop is CASSVEGTSGRETQYF. In DNA, the CDR3 is TGTGCCAGCAGCGTAGAGGGGACTAGCGGGAGAGAGACCCAGTACTTC.

This chain joins TRBV19 and TRBJ2-1, with TRBD1 matching over 7 bases. J was trimmed by 9 bases and V by 3 bases; bases with no gene match: 8. Germline assignment: CDR1 LNHDA and CDR2 SQIVND (reference sequence). This CDR3 region has 14 residues. In nucleotides, the CDR3 is TGTGCCAGTAGTATCCAGGGGGAGCGACTTGAGCAGTTCTTC. The encoded protein is CASSIQGERLEQFF.

This clone appeared a few times. J is TRBJ2-3 and V is TRBV4-1; 8 nucleotides agree with TRBD2. CDR1 MGHRA and CDR2 YSYEKL come from the germline V gene. This CDR3 spans 14 amino acids. Unmatched junction bases numbered 5, after V lost 4 bases and J lost 5 bases. The CDR3 protein is CASSLTSAGDTQYF. DNA for the CDR3: TGCGCCAGCAGCCTGACTAGCGCGGGAGATACGCAGTATTTT.

The genes are TRBV9 and TRBJ1-1; D perhaps matches TRBD1 (5 bases). The CDR3 runs 14 residues. V lost 0 bases to trimming and J lost 4 bases, with 10 bases between them. Germline V gene lookup returns CDR1 SGDLS and CDR2 YYNGEE. CDR3 sequence reads: CASSVGGVATEAFF. The CDR3 DNA sequence: TGTGCCAGCAGCGTAGGGGGGGTGGCCACTGAAGCTTTCTTT.

The V and J genes are TRBV4-3 and TRBJ2-2; no clear D gene. V was trimmed by 0 bases and J by 8 bases, leaving 7 bases between them. The germline gives CDR1 LGHNA, CDR2 YSLEER. The CDR3 loop spans 13 amino acids. The CDR3 region is CASSQDLGGELFF. CDR3 sequence (DNA): TGCGCCAGCAGCCAAGATCTCGGTGGGGAGCTGTTTTTT.

V usage is TRBV23-1 and J usage is TRBJ1-5; D is undetermined. Being an ORF, TRBV23-1 has a function that is uncertain. The length of the CDR3 is 14 residues. The V end was cut by 6 bases, the J end by 4 bases, with 13 bases between. The CDR3 protein is CASRSGIKNQPQHF. As DNA, the CDR3 is TGCGCCAGCAGATCGGGGATTAAGAATCAGCCCCAGCATTTT.